The 24 T cell receptor beta chains reported below all come from one sample, sequenced in a study of early T cells in non-severe SARS-CoV-2 infection (dated by TCRdb to 2020 to 2022). To prepare the library, 5' RACE was applied. Data came from a NextSeq 500. The raw public reads went through TCRdb reprocessing: fastp at Q25, MiXCR clone calling, in-frame beta chains kept. For every CDR3 protein sequence, its rows merge into one entry that carries the most common genes and DNA. The sample table shows 70,000 or so distinct CDR3 sequences, and roughly 4.9% are seen once. Together, the top ten hold approximately 3.7% of the sample. Sequenced material: whole blood, taken at baseline. The source of these receptors is an adult who was a healthcare worker with PCR-confirmed SARS-CoV-2 infection or an uninfected control (not recorded which). The donor label of this sample is uncertain.

This clonotype was detected only a few times. The CDR3, as DNA: TGCAGTGCTAGTGACAGGGTGAGCAATCAGCCCCAGCATTTT. Translated, it gives CSASDRVSNQPQHF. V is TRBV20-1 and J is TRBJ1-5; 7 positions agree with TRBD1. The CDR3 spans 14 residues. The V segment lost 3 bases and the J segment 1 base; nucleotides outside the gene matches: 3. The V gene's germline CDR1 is DFQATT and CDR2 SNEGSKA (reference sequence).

The chain uses TRBV2 and TRBJ2-2, with TRBD2 matching over 7 bases. The CDR3 loop spans 14 amino acids. CDR1 SNHLY and CDR2 FYNNEI come from the germline V gene. The ends lost 7 bases at V and 2 bases at J; junction bases unmatched: 4. The CDR3 loop reads CASKSGLNTGELFF. The CDR3 DNA sequence: TGTGCCAGCAAGTCGGGACTAAACACCGGGGAGCTGTTTTTT.

The chain carries TRBV28 and TRBJ1-5; D is ambiguous. Germline V gene lookup returns CDR1 MDHEN and CDR2 SYDVKM. The CDR3 length is 14 residues. Deletions cut 1 base from V and 1 base from J, with 5 bases between. Written as DNA, the CDR3 is TGTGCCAGCAGTTTATTTTCAAGCAATCAGCCCCAGCATTTT. Protein product: CASSLFSSNQPQHF.

This clonotype was seen a handful of times. The chain employs TRBV7-2 and TRBJ2-3, with 10 nucleotides matching TRBD2. The length of the CDR3 is 15 residues. Trimming removed 5 bases from V and 0 bases from J; junction bases left unmatched: 2. Germline lookup yields CDR1 SGHTA and CDR2 FQGNSA. In nucleotides, the CDR3 is TGTGCCAGCAGCCAACTAGCGGGGAGCACAGATACGCAGTATTTT. Its translation is CASSQLAGSTDTQYF.

This clonotype was observed at least ten times. This chain joins TRBV12-3 or TRBV12-4 and TRBJ1-5, with no clear D. This CDR3 region has 13 residues. Trimming stripped 3 bases from V and 11 bases from J, with 14 bases between. The CDR3 reads CASSFSGRESQHF. The CDR3 region has the DNA TGTGCCAGCAGTTTCTCAGGCCGCGAATCCCAGCATTTT.

The rearrangement uses TRBV7-2 and TRBJ2-3, with a possible D match to TRBD2 (7 bases). CDR1 is SGHTA, CDR2 FQGNSA, per germline. There are 14 residues in the CDR3. The ends were cut back, 6 bases at V and 4 bases at J, with 14 bases in the middle. In DNA form, the CDR3 reads TGTGCCAGCAGACCGGGGGGCTCGGCAGATACGCAGTATTTT. This codes for CASRPGGSADTQYF.

This clonotype was observed many times. The CDR3 bases are TGCAGTGCTGTTGGCCTGTCGAATGAGCAGTTCTTC. As protein: CSAVGLSNEQFF. The chain combines TRBV20-1 with TRBJ2-1; D is undetermined. Germline V gene data show CDR1 as DFQATT and CDR2 as SNEGSKA (reference sequence). V lost 5 bases to trimming and J lost 7 bases, with 12 bases between them. The CDR3 is made up of 12 amino acids.

The sample holds a few counts of this clonotype. The genes are TRBV6-1 and TRBJ1-6; 7 nucleotides match TRBD1. The V and J ends lost 4 bases and 9 bases, in that order; junction bases with no gene match: 9. CDR3 size: 15 residues. CDR1 and CDR2 from the germline V gene are MNHNS and SASEGT. The CDR3 sequence: CASSGTWTGGSPLHF. The DNA of the CDR3 is TGTGCCAGCAGTGGCACCTGGACAGGAGGTTCACCCCTCCACTTT.

This CDR3 reads CSVDAGTGASTGELFF. The DNA for the CDR3 is TGCAGCGTTGACGCAGGGACAGGGGCCAGCACCGGGGAGCTGTTTTTT. The chain uses TRBV29-1 and TRBJ2-2; 10 positions agree with TRBD1. The germline V gene has CDR1 SQVTM and CDR2 ANQGSEA. Trimming took 3 bases from V and 4 from J; bases not matched to a gene: 8. The CDR3 has 16 amino acids.

This clonotype was counted many times. The rearrangement links TRBV20-1 to TRBJ1-2; 11 bases are a match to TRBD1. V dropped 6 bases and J dropped 4; count of bases not matched to a gene: 4. The CDR3 extends over 13 amino acids. CDR1 DFQATT and CDR2 SNEGSKA come from the germline V gene (reference sequence). CDR3 protein: CSANGQGAYGYTF. The CDR3 DNA follows: TGCAGTGCAAACGGACAGGGGGCCTATGGCTACACCTTC.

The chain carries TRBV6-1 and TRBJ2-2, with D maybe TRBD1 (5 bases). This CDR3 has 14 amino acids. Germline V gene data show CDR1 as MNHNS and CDR2 as SASEGT. The V gene lost 7 bases and the J gene lost 3 bases, with 12 bases spanning the gap. The CDR3 nucleotides read TGTGCCAGCACCAGGGAACCTTACACCGGGGAGCTGTTTTTT. Translating gives CASTREPYTGELFF.

In this sample, this clonotype turned up a few times. CDR3 bases: TGTGCCAGCAGCGTGACAGGGAGGGGCACAGATACGCAGTATTTT. It is translated as CASSVTGRGTDTQYF. V usage is TRBV12-3 or TRBV12-4 and J usage is TRBJ2-3; D might be TRBD1 or TRBD2, each matching 7 bases. Trimming took off 6 bases at V and 1 base at J, with 14 bases between the two ends. The CDR3 covers 15 residues.

This clonotype was seen at least ten times. The chain uses TRBV5-1 and TRBJ2-5, with D possibly being TRBD2 (8 bases). This CDR3 is 15 amino acids long. V shed 0 bases and J shed 5 bases, with 14 bases lying between them. Germline assignment: CDR1 SGHRS and CDR2 YFSETQ. The CDR3 sequence: CASSLEAGGQETQYF. As DNA, the CDR3 is TGCGCCAGCAGCTTGGAGGCGGGGGGACAGGAGACCCAGTACTTC.

The chain carries TRBV11-2 and TRBJ2-2, with TRBD1 matching over 7 bases. The V and J ends lost 3 bases and 4 bases, in that order; junction bases with no gene match: 8. CDR3 length: 16 amino acids. From germline, CDR1 is SGHAT and CDR2 FQNNGV. CDR3 amino acids: CASSFGLGGLTGELFF. Written as DNA, the CDR3 is TGTGCCAGCAGCTTTGGTCTAGGGGGCCTCACCGGGGAGCTGTTTTTT.

This clonotype was found a few times. The chain combines TRBV7-9 with TRBJ2-7; D gene uncertain. The CDR3 contains 12 residues. The V gene's germline CDR1 is SEHNR and CDR2 FQNEAQ (reference sequence). Trimming removed 5 bases at V and 3 bases at J, with 8 bases between. This CDR3 reads CASSLADYEQYF. The CDR3 bases are TGTGCCAGCAGCCTGGCCGACTACGAGCAGTACTTC.

V and J are TRBV6-1 and TRBJ2-5, with D possibly being TRBD1 (6 bases). Trimming took off 6 bases at V and 7 bases at J, with 18 bases between the two ends. This CDR3 comprises 14 residues. In germline, CDR1 is MNHNS, CDR2 SASEGT. Here the CDR3 DNA reads TGTGCCAGCAGAAACAGCAACAGGGAAGGGACCCAGTACTTC. Amino acid sequence: CASRNSNREGTQYF.

The sample holds many counts of this clonotype. The chain uses TRBV24-1 and TRBJ2-7; 8 bases are a match to TRBD1. Germline loops: CDR1 KGHDR, CDR2 SFDVKD. The V segment lost 11 bases and the J segment 6 bases; nucleotides outside the gene matches: 5. The CDR3 runs to 11 residues. The CDR3 loop is CAISTGAEQYF. The CDR3 DNA reads TGTGCCATCTCGACAGGGGCCGAGCAGTACTTC.

This clonotype occurred a few times. V gene TRBV4-2 combines with J gene TRBJ2-5; 13 bases fit TRBD2. CDR3 length: 18 residues. After removal of 4 bases from V and 1 base from J, the junction contained 9 bases not matched to a gene. Germline V gives CDR1 LGHNA, CDR2 YNFKEQ. The CDR3 sequence: CASSRPTSGGLGQETQYF. DNA of the CDR3: TGTGCCAGCAGCCGACCGACTAGCGGGGGGCTCGGCCAAGAGACCCAGTACTTC.

V is TRBV3-1 and J is TRBJ2-3; D remains ambiguous. Trimming took off 4 bases at V and 0 bases at J, with 8 bases between the two ends. Germline lookup yields CDR1 LGHDT and CDR2 YNNKEL (reference sequence). The CDR3 totals 14 residues. In DNA, the CDR3 is TGTGCCAGCAGCCCCGCGACTAGCACAGATACGCAGTATTTT. This codes for CASSPATSTDTQYF.

This clonotype was seen at least ten times. This chain connects TRBV11-3 to TRBJ2-7; tentative D call: TRBD1 (6 bases). V was shortened by 5 bases and J by 4 bases, with 18 bases between the two germline ends. CDR3 length equals 15 residues. Germline CDR1 reads SGHNT; CDR2 reads YENEEA. CDR3 in DNA: TGTGCCAGCAGCCAAACAGGGAGTAGCTATTACGAGCAGTACTTC. Translating gives CASSQTGSSYYEQYF.

This clonotype was counted ten times or more. The rearrangement uses TRBV11-2 and TRBJ2-1; 8 bases are a match to TRBD2. This CDR3 comprises 15 residues. Trimming took 3 bases from V and 14 from J; bases not matched to a gene: 15. Germline V CDR1 and CDR2: SGHAT, FQNNGV. CDR3 amino acids: CASSFTRLAPSGKFF. CDR3 nucleotides: TGTGCCAGCAGCTTTACGCGACTAGCGCCCTCCGGGAAGTTCTTC.

V gene TRBV6-1 combines with J gene TRBJ2-1; 15 bases align to TRBD2. Germline CDR1 MNHNS, CDR2 SASEGT. Germline trimming cut 7 bases from V and 2 bases from J; bases unmatched to any gene: 9. This CDR3 has 18 residues. The CDR3 sequence is CASIHEGTSGGTYNEQFF. The CDR3, as DNA: TGTGCCAGCATCCACGAAGGGACTAGCGGGGGGACCTACAATGAGCAGTTCTTC.

This clonotype was counted at least ten times. The CDR3, as DNA: TGTGCCAGCAGCTTAACCCGGGGCCGAACTGAAGCTTTCTTT. It is translated as CASSLTRGRTEAFF. This chain connects TRBV7-8 to TRBJ1-1; tentative D call: TRBD1 (5 bases). Germline CDR1 SGHVS, CDR2 FQNEAQ. V lost 2 bases to trimming and J lost 5 bases, with 12 bases between them. This CDR3 spans 14 amino acids. The whole variable domain, remainder taken from reference TRBV7-8 and TRBJ1-1, is GAGVSQSPRYKVAKRGQDVALRCDPISGHVSLFWYQQALGQGPEFLTYFQNEAQLDKSGLPSDRFFAERPEGSVSTLKIQRTQQEDSAVYLCASSLTRGRTEAFFGQGTRLTVV.

This clonotype was observed a handful of times. The chain has TRBV18 and TRBJ1-4; TRBD1 agrees at 7 bases. Losses at the gene ends were 6 bases for V and 8 bases for J; bases not matched to a gene: 6. This CDR3 comprises 13 residues. The germline CDR1 and CDR2 sequences are KGHSH and LQKENI. The chain's CDR3 is CASSPGQREKLFF. The CDR3 nucleotides are TGTGCCAGCTCCCCGGGACAGCGAGAAAAACTGTTTTTT. The full variable domain, its missing parts supplied by reference TRBV18 and TRBJ1-4, is NAGVMQNPRHLVRRRGQEARLRCSPMKGHSHVYWYRQLPEEGLKFMVYLQKENIIDESGMPKERFSAEFPKEGPSILRIQQVVRGDSAAYFCASSPGQREKLFFGSGTQLSVL.